A single count supports the clone carrying this TCR beta chain. The length of the CDR3 is 16 residues. Trimming removed 7 bases from V and 0 bases from J; junction bases left unmatched: 6. From germline, CDR1 is LNHDA and CDR2 SQIVND (reference sequence). TCRdb's table, derived via immunoSEQ multiplex PCR, lists solely in-frame clones and lacks some. The profile shows about 200,000 clones, approximately 84% of them singletons. The sample is drawn from a study of blood T cell repertoires in COVID-19. The receptor was isolated from a woman of 80 years or more with acute or convalescent COVID-19. Sequenced material: peripheral blood. The J gene is TRBJ1-1, the V gene TRBV19, with TRBD1 matching over 12 bases. The CDR3 DNA reads TGTGCCAGTATTTCCGGGACAGGGGGCTTGAACACTGAAGCTTTCTTT. It is translated as CASISGTGGLNTEAFF.